This T cell receptor (beta chain) was profiled in a study of T cells in Graves' hyperthyroidism and ophthalmopathy. It was uncontrolled infection, other autoimmune disease, pregnancy or lactation that excluded patients. Ten or more counts support this clonotype. The trim removed 7 bases at V and 7 bases at J, leaving 5 bases unmatched. The CDR3 spans 13 residues. Per the germline V gene, CDR1 is SNHLY and CDR2 is FYNNEI. Amplified TCR beta CDR3 regions derived from RNA transcripts. HTBI primers were used for first-round RT-PCR of the TCR CDR3. TCRdb reprocessed the multiplex PCR reads with MiXCR, giving one entry per CDR3 protein. The data hold some 550,000 distinct CDR3 sequences, with more than 15% observed a single time.

The sequence came from a woman aged 35 to 49 with Graves' ophthalmopathy. V usage is TRBV2 and J usage is TRBJ2-1, with TRBD1 matching 9 bases. Material for sequencing was blood. The CDR3 here is CASTSDRGNEQFF. The CDR3 bases are TGTGCCAGCACCAGTGACAGGGGGAATGAGCAGTTCTTC.